One sample yielded the 9 T cell receptor beta chains listed below, sequenced in a study of shared clonotypes between healthy human individuals (dated by TCRdb to 2020 to 2021). The library was obtained by the immunoSEQ multiplex PCR assay. TCRdb retrieved this table from immuneACCESS and kept in-frame rearrangements only. Not all clones are present; in checked studies, unresolved V genes account for under half, and no reason is known for the remainder. In this sample the table shows about 960,000 clones, less than 85% of which occur a single time. Approximately 1.5% of the sample is held by the ten biggest clonotypes. Source material: memory CD4+ T cells sorted from blood. The sample's cell subset or site label, decoded: CD45RA-negative fraction. Every receptor here comes from a man aged 18-30 years in good health.

Of note for this clone: Other DNA sequences from this sample encode an identical CDR3 as well. DNA of the CDR3: TGTGCCAGCTCACCGCAGAACACTGAAGCTTTCTTT. Protein product: CASSPQNTEAFF. This chain connects TRBV18 to TRBJ1-1, with D uncertain. The V end was cut by 3 bases, the J end by 1 base, with 3 bases between. Germline V gene lookup returns CDR1 KGHSH and CDR2 LQKENI. This CDR3 is built from 12 residues. The full variable domain, rest sourced from reference TRBV18 and TRBJ1-1, is NAGVMQNPRHLVRRRGQEARLRCSPMKGHSHVYWYRQLPEEGLKFMVYLQKENIIDESGMPKERFSAEFPKEGPSILRIQQVVRGDSAAYFCASSPQNTEAFFGQGTRLTVV.

V and J are TRBV19 and TRBJ2-7, with D perhaps matching TRBD2 (7 bases). The CDR3 has 15 amino acids. CDR1 and CDR2 from the germline V gene are LNHDA and SQIVND (reference sequence). V lost 3 bases, J lost 5 bases, and 17 bases lay in between. DNA for the CDR3: TGTGCCAGTAGTATCGTGTTCGGGGGGCCCAACGAGCAGTACTTC. Protein sequence: CASSIVFGGPNEQYF. The complete variable domain, with remaining parts taken from reference TRBV19 and TRBJ2-7, reads DGGITQSPKYLFRKEGQNVTLSCEQNLNHDAMYWYRQDPGQGLRLIYYSQIVNDFQKGDIAEGYSVSREKKESFPLTVTSAQKNPTAFYLCASSIVFGGPNEQYFGPGTRLTVT.

The chain uses TRBV11-3 and TRBJ2-1; unclear D gene. The CDR3 loop spans 12 amino acids. V was clipped by 5 bases and J by 9 bases, with 11 bases between them. CDR1 SGHNT and CDR2 YENEEA come from the germline V gene. This CDR3 reads CASSPFEGEQFF. CDR3 DNA sequence: TGTGCCAGCAGCCCATTCGAAGGTGAGCAGTTCTTC.

This sequence joins TRBV5-1 and TRBJ2-6, with D maybe TRBD1 (5 bases). CDR1 SGHRS and CDR2 YFSETQ come from the germline V gene. V was pared by 4 bases and J by 0 bases, with 11 bases between. This CDR3 has 16 residues. CDR3 DNA: TGCGCCAGCAGCCCAATCGACAGCTCTGGGGCCAACGTCCTGACTTTC. It translates to CASSPIDSSGANVLTF.

The chain uses TRBV28 and TRBJ2-7; TRBD1 agrees at 7 bases. V trimming: 5 bases; J trimming: 5 bases; junction bases outside the gene matches: 15. The germline V gene encodes CDR1 MDHEN and CDR2 SYDVKM. The CDR3 spans 16 residues. The CDR3 reads CASSPDVNRGSHEQYF. The CDR3 DNA is TGTGCCAGCAGTCCAGACGTAAACAGGGGCTCTCACGAGCAGTACTTC.

This clone turned up a few times. The CDR3 sequence: CASHISGRPQYF. In nucleotides, the CDR3 is TGTGCCAGCCATATTAGCGGTCGGCCGCAGTATTTT. The chain combines TRBV28 with TRBJ2-3, with D possibly TRBD2 on 6 matching bases. Germline V gene lookup returns CDR1 MDHEN and CDR2 SYDVKM. The germline V and J ends were trimmed by 8 bases and 10 bases, with 16 bases remaining between them. The CDR3 loop spans 12 amino acids.

The J gene is TRBJ1-5, the V gene TRBV15; D unclear. The CDR3 covers 14 residues. Germline CDR1 reads LNHNV; CDR2 reads YYDKDF (reference sequence). Between the trimmed V and J ends, which lost 5 bases and 0 bases, there was a span of 8 bases. The CDR3 sequence: CATSFGYSNQPQHF. The CDR3 DNA reads TGTGCCACCAGCTTCGGGTATAGCAATCAGCCCCAGCATTTT.

This clone was seen at least ten times. As DNA, the CDR3 is TGTGCCAGCAGCTTAGGGGGGAGCTACGATACGCAGTATTTT. This encodes CASSLGGSYDTQYF. The chain links TRBV7-6 to TRBJ2-3, with D perhaps being TRBD1 or TRBD2 (5 bases each). Germline values: CDR1 SGHVS, CDR2 FNYEAQ. The CDR3 spans 14 residues. V lost 1 base, J lost 6 bases, and 11 bases lay in between. Drawing the rest from reference TRBV7-6 and TRBJ2-3, the complete variable domain is GAGVSQSPRYKVTKRGQDVALRCDPISGHVSLYWYRQALGQGPEFLTYFNYEAQQDKSGLPNDRFSAERPEGSISTLTIQRTEQRDSAMYRCASSLGGSYDTQYFGPGTRLTVL.

CDR3 nucleotides: TGTGCCAGCAGTTTAGAAAACAAATACGAGCAGTACTTC. Translated: CASSLENKYEQYF. This chain joins TRBV28 and TRBJ2-7; D is uncertain. Trimming left V 2 bases short and J 4 bases short, with 9 bases between. This CDR3 comprises 13 residues. Germline V gene lookup returns CDR1 MDHEN and CDR2 SYDVKM.